This is a list of T cell receptor beta chains from one sample in a study of graft-versus-host responses after intestinal transplantation. Their recognized antigens are unknown. Clones were sequenced by immunoSEQ multiplex PCR, and TCRdb holds only the in-frame ones, with some missing. The table shows over 90,000 clones, with around 91% occurring only once. The source material was unstimulated CD4+ T cells sorted from spleen or lymph node cells, sampled before transplant. Every receptor here comes from a human donor who was the organ donor for an intestinal transplant. Both conserved end residues are part of each CDR3. A D gene is named only where the DNA matches it firmly. The listing skips clone size in some rows; elsewhere it reads once, few, many or a size class.

clone size	V gene	D gene	J gene	CDR3 DNA	CDR3 protein
-	TRBV11-1	TRBD2	TRBJ2-7	TGTGCCAGCAGCTTAAGTATTGGCGGGGGGGGTCTTACCCCCTACGAGCAGTACTTC	CASSLSIGGGGLTPYEQYF
-	TRBV30	TRBD1	TRBJ1-2	TGTGCCTGGAGGGACAGGGGGTTATATGGCTACACCTTC	CAWRDRGLYGYTF
-	TRBV11-2	-	TRBJ1-2	TGTGCCAGCAGCCAACAGGGTAACTATGGCTACACCTTC	CASSQQGNYGYTF
-	TRBV15	TRBD1	TRBJ1-6	TGTGCCACCAGCAGAGATAAAGACAGGGACTTCTCCAATTCACCCCTCCACTTT	CATSRDKDRDFSNSPLHF
-	TRBV5-1	TRBD2	TRBJ2-5	TGCGCCAGCAGTTTCGGTGAGCGGGGCCCAGAGACCCAGTACTTC	CASSFGERGPETQYF
-	TRBV19	-	TRBJ1-2	TGTGCCAGTAGCTGGACAGACGTGGGTGGCTACACCTTC	CASSWTDVGGYTF
-	TRBV4-1	-	TRBJ2-5	TGCGCCAGCAGCCTACTAAGCTGGACTAACCAAGAGACCCAGTACTTC	CASSLLSWTNQETQYF
-	TRBV10-1	TRBD1	TRBJ2-3	TGCGCCAGCAGGACAGGGAATACGCAGTATTTT	CASRTGNTQYF
-	TRBV6-5	TRBD2	TRBJ2-7	TGTGCCAGCAGGCGACTAGCGGGGGCCTACGAGCAGTACTTC	CASRRLAGAYEQYF
-	TRBV5-4	-	TRBJ2-7	TGTGCCAGCAGCATCAGCGTCGGGAGCTCCTACGAGCAGTACTTC	CASSISVGSSYEQYF
-	TRBV4-3	-	TRBJ2-5	TGCGCCAGCAGCCAAGCGGACAGAAAAGAGACCCAGTACTTC	CASSQADRKETQYF
-	TRBV7-2	-	TRBJ2-2	TGTGCCAGCAGCTTATGGGGCGGGGAGCTGTTTTTT	CASSLWGGELFF
-	TRBV5-4	-	TRBJ1-2	TGTGCCAGCAGCTTGGTGGCGGGAGATGGCTACACCTTC	CASSLVAGDGYTF
-	TRBV11-2	TRBD1	TRBJ2-2	TGTGCCAGCAGCCCGGACAGGGGCCGGGAGCTGTTTTTT	CASSPDRGRELFF
-	TRBV19	-	TRBJ2-6	TGTGCCAGTAGTGCCCAGGTCCTCTCTGGGGCCAACGTCCTGACTTTC	CASSAQVLSGANVLTF
-	TRBV11-3	TRBD1	TRBJ2-3	TGTGCCAGCAGCTTGGACAGGGCGAAAGATACGCAGTATTTT	CASSLDRAKDTQYF
-	TRBV2	TRBD1	TRBJ1-2	TGTGCCAGCACCATCCTACAGGGGTATGGCTACACCTTC	CASTILQGYGYTF
-	TRBV6-6	TRBD1	TRBJ1-5	TGTGCCAGCAGTGGGACAGGGGGGCCTAATCAGCCCCAGCATTTT	CASSGTGGPNQPQHF
once	TRBV10-3	-	TRBJ1-5	TGTGCCATCATGTCCGGAGGTGGTCAGCCCCAGCATTTT	CAIMSGGGQPQHF
-	TRBV25-1	-	TRBJ1-2	TGTGCCAGCAGTAACCTTGGGCCTCAGGGAAATGGCTACACCTTC	CASSNLGPQGNGYTF
-	TRBV19	TRBD1	TRBJ2-1	TGTGCCAGTAGTCAGACAGGGGTGGTCAACAATGAGCAGTTCTTC	CASSQTGVVNNEQFF
-	TRBV5-6	TRBD2	TRBJ2-3	TGTGCCAGCAGGACCGCGGGGGGAAGGAAACCAGATACGCAGTATTTT	CASRTAGGRKPDTQYF
-	TRBV27	-	TRBJ1-2	TGTGCCAGCAGGAGCGGGGGGGCCTGGGGCGGCTACACCTTC	CASRSGGAWGGYTF
-	TRBV9	-	TRBJ2-7	TGTGCCAGCAGCGTAATACCCCGGAGCGAGCAGTACTTC	CASSVIPRSEQYF
-	TRBV5-6	-	TRBJ1-5	TGTGCCAGCAGCTTGCCGGGGAATCAGCCCCAGCATTTT	CASSLPGNQPQHF
once	TRBV5-1	TRBD2	TRBJ2-1	TGCGCCAGCAGCCCCGGACTAGCGGGGGGGTTCCACAATGAGCAGTTCTTC	CASSPGLAGGFHNEQFF
-	TRBV7-9	TRBD1	TRBJ1-6	TGTGCCAGCCGCTATCTCACGGACAGGTGGGATTCACCCCTCCACTTT	CASRYLTDRWDSPLHF
once	TRBV2	-	TRBJ1-5	TGTGCCAGCAGTGACTCGTATCAGCCCCAGCATTTT	CASSDSYQPQHF
-	TRBV25-1	-	TRBJ2-3	TGTGCCAGCACCAAGGGGGCTAGCGGGCCAGATACGCAGTATTTT	CASTKGASGPDTQYF
-	TRBV6-5	-	TRBJ1-6	TGTGCCAGCAGGAGAGTAGCTCTTGGTTCACCCCTCCACTTT	CASRRVALGSPLHF
-	TRBV7-6	TRBD1	TRBJ1-1	TGTGCCAGCAGCTTAGGGACAGGGGGCATGAACACTGAAGCTTTCTTT	CASSLGTGGMNTEAFF
-	TRBV5-1	TRBD2	TRBJ2-3	TGCGCCAGCAGCCCCAGGACTAGCGGTTCCACAGATACGCAGTATTTT	CASSPRTSGSTDTQYF